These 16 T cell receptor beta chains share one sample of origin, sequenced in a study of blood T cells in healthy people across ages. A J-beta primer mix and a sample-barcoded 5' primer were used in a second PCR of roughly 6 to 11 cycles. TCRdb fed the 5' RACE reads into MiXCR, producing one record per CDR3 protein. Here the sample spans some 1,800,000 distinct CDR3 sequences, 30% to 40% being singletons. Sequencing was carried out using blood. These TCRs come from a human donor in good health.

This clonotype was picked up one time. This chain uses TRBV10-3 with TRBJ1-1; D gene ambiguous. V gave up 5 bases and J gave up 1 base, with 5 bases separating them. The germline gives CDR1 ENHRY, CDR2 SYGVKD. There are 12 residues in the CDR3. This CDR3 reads CAISRENTEAFF. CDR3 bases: TGTGCCATCAGTAGGGAGAACACTGAAGCTTTCTTT.

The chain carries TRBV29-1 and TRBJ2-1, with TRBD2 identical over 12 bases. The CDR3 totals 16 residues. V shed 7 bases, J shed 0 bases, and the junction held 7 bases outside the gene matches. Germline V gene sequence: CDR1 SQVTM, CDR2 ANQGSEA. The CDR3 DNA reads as TGCAGCGCGACTAGCGGGAGTGCGAGCTCCTACAATGAGCAGTTCTTC. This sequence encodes CSATSGSASSYNEQFF.

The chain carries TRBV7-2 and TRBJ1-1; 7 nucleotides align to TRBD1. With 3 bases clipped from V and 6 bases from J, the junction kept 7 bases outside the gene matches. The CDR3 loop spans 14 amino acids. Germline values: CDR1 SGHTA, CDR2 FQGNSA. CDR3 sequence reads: CASSFEGAWSEAFF. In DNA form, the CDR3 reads TGTGCCAGCAGCTTCGAGGGGGCCTGGTCTGAAGCTTTCTTT.

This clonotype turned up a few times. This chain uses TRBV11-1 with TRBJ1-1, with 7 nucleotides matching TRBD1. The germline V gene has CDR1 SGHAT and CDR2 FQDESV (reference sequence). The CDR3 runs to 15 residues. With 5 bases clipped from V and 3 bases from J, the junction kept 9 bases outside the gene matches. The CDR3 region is CASSPGRDRDTEAFF. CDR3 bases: TGTGCCAGCAGCCCTGGTCGGGACAGAGACACTGAAGCTTTCTTT.

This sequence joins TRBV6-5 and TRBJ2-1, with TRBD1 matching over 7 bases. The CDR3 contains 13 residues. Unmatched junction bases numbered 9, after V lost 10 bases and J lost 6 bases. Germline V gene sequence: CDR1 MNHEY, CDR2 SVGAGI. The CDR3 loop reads CATRGTEPNEQFF. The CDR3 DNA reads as TGTGCCACCAGGGGGACAGAACCCAATGAGCAGTTCTTC.

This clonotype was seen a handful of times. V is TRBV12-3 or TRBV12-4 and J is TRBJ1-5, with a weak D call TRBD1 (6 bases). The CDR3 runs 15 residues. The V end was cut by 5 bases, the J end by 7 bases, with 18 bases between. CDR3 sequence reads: CASSLGGQRGQPQHF. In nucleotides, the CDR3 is TGTGCCAGCAGTCTTGGGGGGCAGCGGGGACAGCCCCAGCATTTT.

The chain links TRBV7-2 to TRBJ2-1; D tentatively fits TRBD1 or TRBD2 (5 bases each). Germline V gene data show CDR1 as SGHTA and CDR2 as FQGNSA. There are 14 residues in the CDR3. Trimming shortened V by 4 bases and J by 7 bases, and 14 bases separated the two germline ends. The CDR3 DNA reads TGTGCCAGCAGCTCCCTGGGGGTATCAAATGAGCAGTTCTTC. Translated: CASSSLGVSNEQFF.

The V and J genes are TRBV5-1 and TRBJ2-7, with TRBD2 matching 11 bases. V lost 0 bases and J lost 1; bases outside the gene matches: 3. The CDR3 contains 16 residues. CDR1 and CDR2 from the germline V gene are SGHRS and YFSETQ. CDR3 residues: CASSLASGGQSYEQYF. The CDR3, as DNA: TGCGCCAGCAGCTTGGCTAGCGGGGGGCAATCCTACGAGCAGTACTTC. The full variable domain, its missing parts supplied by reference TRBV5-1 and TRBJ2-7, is KAGVTQTPRYLIKTRGQQVTLSCSPISGHRSVSWYQQTPGQGLQFLFEYFSETQRNKGNFPGRFSGRQFSNSRSEMNVSTLELGDSALYLCASSLASGGQSYEQYFGPGTRLTVT.

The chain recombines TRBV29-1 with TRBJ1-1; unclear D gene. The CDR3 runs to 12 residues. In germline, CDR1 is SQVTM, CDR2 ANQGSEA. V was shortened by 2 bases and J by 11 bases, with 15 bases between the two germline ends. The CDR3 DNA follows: TGCAGCGTTGAACACCGAGCGGATCAGGCTTTCTTT. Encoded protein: CSVEHRADQAFF.

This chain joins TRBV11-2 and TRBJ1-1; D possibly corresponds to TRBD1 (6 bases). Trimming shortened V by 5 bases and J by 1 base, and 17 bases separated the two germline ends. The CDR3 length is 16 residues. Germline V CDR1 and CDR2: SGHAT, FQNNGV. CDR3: CASSPWGARGNTEAFF. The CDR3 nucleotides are TGTGCCAGCAGCCCCTGGGGGGCTCGTGGGAACACTGAAGCTTTCTTT.

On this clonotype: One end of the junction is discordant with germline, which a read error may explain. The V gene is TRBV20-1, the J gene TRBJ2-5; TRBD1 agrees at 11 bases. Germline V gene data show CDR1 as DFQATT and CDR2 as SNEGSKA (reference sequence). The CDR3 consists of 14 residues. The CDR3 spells CSANSGQGDNEQYF. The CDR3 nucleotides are TGTAGTGCTAACTCGGGACAGGGGGACAATGAGCAGTACTTC.

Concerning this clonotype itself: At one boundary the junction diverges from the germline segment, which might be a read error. CDR3 coding DNA: TGTGCCAGCAGCCAAGGCGAACCCTCGAGCTCCTGCGAGCAGTACTTC. It codes for CASSQGEPSSSCEQYF. The gene calls are TRBV4-2 and TRBJ2-7; D gene unclear. Germline CDR1 reads LGHNA; CDR2 reads YNFKEQ. The CDR3 consists of 16 residues.

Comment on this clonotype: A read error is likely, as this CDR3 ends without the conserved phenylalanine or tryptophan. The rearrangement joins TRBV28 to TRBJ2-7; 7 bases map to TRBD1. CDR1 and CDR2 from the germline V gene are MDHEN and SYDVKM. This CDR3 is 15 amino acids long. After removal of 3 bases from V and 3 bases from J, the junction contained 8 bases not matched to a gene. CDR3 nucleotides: TGTGCCAGCAGTTTCCCCGGGACAGCAGGCTACGAGCAGTACTGC. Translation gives CASSFPGTAGYEQYC.

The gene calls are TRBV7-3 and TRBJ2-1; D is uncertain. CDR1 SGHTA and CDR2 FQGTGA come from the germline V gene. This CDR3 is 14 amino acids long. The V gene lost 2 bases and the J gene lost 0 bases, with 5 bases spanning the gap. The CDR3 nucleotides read TGTGCCAGCAGCTTACTACACTCCTACAATGAGCAGTTCTTC. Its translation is CASSLLHSYNEQFF.

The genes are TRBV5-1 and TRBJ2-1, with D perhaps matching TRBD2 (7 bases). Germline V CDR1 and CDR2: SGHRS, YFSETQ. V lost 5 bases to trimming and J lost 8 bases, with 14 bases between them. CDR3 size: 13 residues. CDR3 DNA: TGCGCCAGCAGAACTGGCGGGGGCCATGAGCAGTTCTTC. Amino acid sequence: CASRTGGGHEQFF.

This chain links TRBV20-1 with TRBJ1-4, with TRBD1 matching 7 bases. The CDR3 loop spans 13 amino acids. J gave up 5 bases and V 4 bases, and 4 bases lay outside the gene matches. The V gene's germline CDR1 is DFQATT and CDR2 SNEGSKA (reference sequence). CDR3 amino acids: CSATRTGNEKLFF. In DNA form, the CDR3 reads TGCAGTGCTACGCGGACAGGAAATGAAAAACTGTTTTTT.